These 3 T cell receptor beta chains share one sample of origin, sequenced in a study of blood T cell repertoires in COVID-19. Sequencing used immunoSEQ multiplex PCR; TCRdb keeps in-frame clones, though not all of them. There are 150,000 or so clones in the sample; about 84% occur only once, and approximately 13% lies in the top ten. Input material: peripheral blood. Receptors were obtained from a man aged 55-75 years with active or convalescent COVID-19.

This clone showed up just once. This rearrangement joins TRBV19 to TRBJ1-1; the match to TRBD1 covers 12 bases. CDR1 and CDR2 (germline): LNHDA, SQIVND (reference sequence). The CDR3 loop spans 17 amino acids. V shed 1 base, J shed 0 bases, and the junction held 3 bases outside the gene matches. This chain's CDR3 is CASSIGGTGGMNTEAFF. The CDR3 DNA reads TGTGCCAGTAGTATAGGCGGGACAGGGGGCATGAACACTGAAGCTTTCTTT.

A few counts support this clone. Other DNA sequences in the sample encode the same CDR3. The J gene is TRBJ1-1, the V gene TRBV18, with D unresolved. Germline loops: CDR1 KGHSH, CDR2 LQKENI. Trimming removed 3 bases at V and 1 base at J, with 3 bases between. The CDR3 consists of 12 residues. As DNA, the CDR3 is TGTGCCAGCTCACCCAGGAACACTGAAGCTTTCTTT. This gives the protein CASSPRNTEAFF.

This chain joins TRBV7-5 and TRBJ2-7; the DNA was not compared with TRBD1, the D call given in the table. TRBV7-5 is a pseudogene segment. The CDR3 has 17 amino acids. As DNA, the CDR3 is TGTGTCAGAAGCACCTTTCGGACAGACAACCAATACTACGAGCAGTACTTC. Translated: CVRSTFRTDNQYYEQYF.